The 20 T cell receptor beta chains listed next were all sequenced from one sample in a study of blood T cell repertoires in COVID-19. Profiled with immunoSEQ multiplex PCR; TCRdb holds only in-frame clones, not every one. The sample has 90,000 to 150,000 clones, more than 85% seen once. Source material: peripheral blood. The receptors originated from a human donor with acute or convalescent COVID-19. The donor label of this sample is uncertain.

The chain uses TRBV19 and TRBJ1-2, with TRBD1 matching over 7 bases. V lost 3 bases to trimming and J lost 6 bases; unmatched junction nucleotides: 7. The CDR3 runs to 14 residues. CDR1 and CDR2 from the germline V gene are LNHDA and SQIVND (reference sequence). This chain's CDR3 is CASSILTGQHGYTF. The CDR3 DNA sequence: TGTGCCAGTAGTATTCTTACGGGACAGCATGGCTACACCTTC. Full variable domain (outside the CDR3, taken from reference TRBV19 and TRBJ1-2): DGGITQSPKYLFRKEGQNVTLSCEQNLNHDAMYWYRQDPGQGLRLIYYSQIVNDFQKGDIAEGYSVSREKKESFPLTVTSAQKNPTAFYLCASSILTGQHGYTFGSGTRLTVV.

The chain recombines TRBV7-2 with TRBJ1-1; tentatively, D is TRBD1 (5 bases). The V and J ends lost 1 base and 11 bases respectively, with 17 bases between them. This CDR3 has 14 residues. CDR1 SGHTA and CDR2 FQGNSA come from the germline V gene. The CDR3 DNA reads as TGTGCCAGCAGCTTAGGGACGCAATTAGGGGCTGCTTTCTTT. Residues: CASSLGTQLGAAFF.

The genes are TRBV18 and TRBJ2-2; D possibly corresponds to TRBD1 (6 bases). The CDR3 runs to 14 residues. Germline CDR1 KGHSH, CDR2 LQKENI. V was shortened by 6 bases and J by 2 bases, with 10 bases between the two germline ends. As DNA, the CDR3 is TGTGCCAGCTCTCAGGACAGAAACACCGGGGAGCTGTTTTTT. Encoded protein: CASSQDRNTGELFF.

The chain has TRBV6-2 or TRBV6-3 and TRBJ2-1; D may be TRBD1 (7 bases). The CDR3 is made up of 15 amino acids. V gave up 2 bases and J gave up 12 bases, with 20 bases separating them. Germline V gene data show CDR1 as MNHEY and CDR2 as SVGEGT. CDR3 nucleotide sequence: TGTGCCAGCAGTTACCAGGGGGGCCTCCCACCAGGGCAGTTCTTC. Translation: CASSYQGGLPPGQFF.

The chain employs TRBV30 and TRBJ1-4, with a possible D match to TRBD1 (5 bases). This CDR3 comprises 13 residues. Per germline, CDR1 GTSNPN and CDR2 SVGIG (reference sequence). V was clipped by 1 base and J by 7 bases, with 10 bases between them. The CDR3 nucleotides read TGTGCCTGGAGTGGCACCGGGGGTGAAAAACTGTTTTTT. Translated: CAWSGTGGEKLFF.

This clone was seen once. This chain links TRBV5-1 with TRBJ1-3, with TRBD1 identical over 8 bases. The V segment lost 4 bases and the J segment 4 bases; nucleotides outside the gene matches: 10. The CDR3 is 16 residues long. The V gene's germline CDR1 is SGHRS and CDR2 YFSETQ. The CDR3 sequence is CASSSQGQVSGNTIYF. DNA of the CDR3: TGCGCCAGCAGCAGCCAGGGACAGGTCTCCGGAAACACCATATATTTT.

This clone has a single count. The V call is TRBV5-1, the J call TRBJ1-2; D is unclear. CDR1 SGHRS and CDR2 YFSETQ come from the germline V gene. The CDR3 length is 13 residues. V lost 7 bases and J 0 bases, leaving 10 bases between the germline ends. The CDR3, as DNA: TGCGCCAGCCGCGGCGGGGCTAACTATGGCTACACCTTC. Protein product: CASRGGANYGYTF.

The chain couples TRBV4-1 to TRBJ2-1; D ambiguous. V was shortened by 1 base and J by 4 bases, with 17 bases between the two germline ends. Germline V CDR1 and CDR2: MGHRA, YSYEKL. The CDR3 consists of 17 residues. CDR3 in DNA: TGCGCCAGCAGCCAAGCCCCTCTCCGAACAGCATACAATGAGCAGTTCTTC. Translating it yields CASSQAPLRTAYNEQFF.

This chain uses TRBV28 with TRBJ1-2, with D maybe TRBD1 (6 bases). Trimming removed 3 bases from V and 7 bases from J, with 12 bases in between. Germline CDR1 is MDHEN and CDR2 is SYDVKM. The CDR3 has 13 residues. CDR3 region: CASSLNRVGGYTF. The CDR3 DNA reads as TGTGCCAGCAGTTTGAACAGGGTTGGTGGCTACACCTTC.

The chain joins TRBV6-5 to TRBJ1-2; D is possibly TRBD1 (5 bases). Germline lookup yields CDR1 MNHEY and CDR2 SVGAGI. Trimming left V 6 bases short and J 4 bases short, with 15 bases between. The CDR3 extends over 14 amino acids. CDR3 DNA: TGTGCCAGCAGCCTCGGGGGATCTTCCTATGGCTACACCTTC. This sequence encodes CASSLGGSSYGYTF.

The chain uses TRBV6-5 and TRBJ1-4, with D possibly TRBD1 on 6 matching bases. CDR1 MNHEY and CDR2 SVGAGI come from the germline V gene. Trimming removed 2 bases at V and 0 bases at J, with 10 bases between. The CDR3 has 16 residues. The CDR3 coding sequence is TGTGCCAGCAGTTACGGAACAGGGACAACTAATGAAAAACTGTTTTTT. This gives the protein CASSYGTGTTNEKLFF.

This clone was counted a few times. The gene calls are TRBV15 and TRBJ2-2; TRBD2 might be the D (7 bases). The germline gives CDR1 LNHNV, CDR2 YYDKDF (reference sequence). CDR3 length: 14 amino acids. Between the trimmed V and J ends, which lost 3 bases and 7 bases, there was a span of 12 bases. Here the CDR3 reads CATSRRGLDGELFF. The CDR3 DNA follows: TGTGCCACCAGCAGGCGGGGGCTGGACGGGGAGCTGTTTTTT.

The genes are TRBV9 and TRBJ2-3; weak D call: TRBD1 (5 bases). V dropped 4 bases and J dropped 4 bases, with 19 bases sitting between them. Germline V lookup: CDR1 SGDLS, CDR2 YYNGEE. The CDR3 totals 16 residues. DNA of the CDR3: TGTGCCAGCAGCTCGGAGATCGGACATGTATCAGATACGCAGTATTTT. As protein: CASSSEIGHVSDTQYF. The full variable domain, in which reference TRBV9 and TRBJ2-3 provide the parts outside the CDR3, is DSGVTQTPKHLITATGQRVTLRCSPRSGDLSVYWYQQSLDQGLQFLIQYYNGEERAKGNILERFSAQQFPDLHSELNLSSLELGDSALYFCASSSEIGHVSDTQYFGPGTRLTVL.

V gene TRBV10-3 combines with J gene TRBJ1-2; TRBD1 is a possible D gene (5 bases). CDR1 and CDR2 (germline): ENHRY, SYGVKD. There are 14 residues in the CDR3. V lost 4 bases and J lost 6, with 15 bases in between. CDR3 sequence reads: CAISAPGEVDGYTF. In DNA form, the CDR3 reads TGTGCCATCAGTGCTCCGGGGGAGGTTGATGGCTACACCTTC.

This chain connects TRBV28 to TRBJ2-7; no clear D. V was clipped by 4 bases and J by 4 bases, with 8 bases between them. The CDR3 has 12 amino acids. Germline CDR1 MDHEN, CDR2 SYDVKM. The chain's CDR3 is CASSSSVYEQYF. As DNA, the CDR3 is TGTGCCAGCAGTTCATCAGTTTACGAGCAGTACTTC.

The chain joins TRBV21-1 to TRBJ2-5; the table's TRBD1 call for D was not verified on the DNA. TRBV21-1 is a pseudogene. The CDR3 consists of 17 residues. The CDR3 sequence is CASSSHRGSGVQETQYF. DNA for the CDR3: TGTGCCAGCAGCTCACACAGGGGTTCAGGGGTCCAAGAGACCCAGTACTTC.

The chain carries TRBV7-6 and TRBJ2-3; 9 bases align to TRBD2. J was trimmed by 0 bases and V by 2 bases; bases with no gene match: 9. CDR1 is SGHVS, CDR2 FNYEAQ, per germline. This CDR3 is 18 amino acids long. The CDR3 sequence is CASSLNPSGVSSTDTQYF. The CDR3 region has the DNA TGTGCCAGCAGCTTAAACCCTAGCGGGGTTTCTAGCACAGATACGCAGTATTTT.

The gene calls are TRBV13 and TRBJ2-1, with 8 bases aligning to TRBD2. The germline CDR1 and CDR2 sequences are PRHDT and FYEKMQ (reference sequence). This CDR3 has 14 residues. The V and J ends lost 5 bases and 7 bases, in that order; junction bases with no gene match: 7. The CDR3 DNA reads as TGTGCCAGCAGCAGCCCGGGAGGGAGGAATGAGCAGTTCTTC. Protein product: CASSSPGGRNEQFF.

This clone was picked up a small number of times. This CDR3 is CASSWGGLEHQPQHF. In nucleotides, the CDR3 is TGTGCCAGCAGTTGGGGGGGGCTAGAACATCAGCCCCAGCATTTT. V gene TRBV28 combines with J gene TRBJ1-5; perhaps TRBD1 as D (6 bases). Germline assignment: CDR1 MDHEN and CDR2 SYDVKM. CDR3 size: 15 residues. V shed 4 bases and J shed 5 bases, with 15 bases lying between them.

V usage is TRBV5-1 and J usage is TRBJ2-5; the match to TRBD2 covers 7 bases. Germline CDR1 SGHRS, CDR2 YFSETQ. This CDR3 region has 18 residues. The V gene end was trimmed by 5 bases and the J gene end by 0 bases; junction bases not matched to a gene: 16. The DNA for the CDR3 is TGCGCCAGCAGTTATTCAGGGACTACCTCTTCGTACCAAGAGACCCAGTACTTC. Protein sequence: CASSYSGTTSSYQETQYF.